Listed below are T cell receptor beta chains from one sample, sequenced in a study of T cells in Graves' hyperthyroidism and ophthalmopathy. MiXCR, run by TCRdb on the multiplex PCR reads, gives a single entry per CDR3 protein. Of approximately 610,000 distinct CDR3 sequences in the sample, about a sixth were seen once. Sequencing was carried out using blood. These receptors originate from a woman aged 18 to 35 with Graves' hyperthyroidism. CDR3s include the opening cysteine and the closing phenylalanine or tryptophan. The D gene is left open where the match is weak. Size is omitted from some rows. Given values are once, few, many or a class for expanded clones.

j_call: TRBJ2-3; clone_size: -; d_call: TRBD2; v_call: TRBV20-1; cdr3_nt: TGCAGTGCTAACTACCAGGGACTAGCGGGCACAGATACGCAGTATTTT; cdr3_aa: CSANYQGLAGTDTQYF
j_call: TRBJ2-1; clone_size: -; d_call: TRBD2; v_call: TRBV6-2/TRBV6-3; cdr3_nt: TGTGCCAGCAGACCCGGGACTAGCGACTACAATGAGCAGTTCTTC; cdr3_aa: CASRPGTSDYNEQFF
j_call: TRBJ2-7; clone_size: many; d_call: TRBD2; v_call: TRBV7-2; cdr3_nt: TGTGCCAGCAGCTTAGCACTAGCGCCTTCCTACGAGCAGTACTTC; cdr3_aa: CASSLALAPSYEQYF
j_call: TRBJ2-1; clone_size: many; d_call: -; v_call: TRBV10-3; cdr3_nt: TGTGCCATCAGTGAGGGGGGGCTAAACGACAATGAGCAGTTCTTC; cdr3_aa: CAISEGGLNDNEQFF
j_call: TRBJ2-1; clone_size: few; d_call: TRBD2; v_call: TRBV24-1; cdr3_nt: TGTGCCACCAGTCGGGGGGGGGGCATCAATGAGCAGTTCTTC; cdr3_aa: CATSRGGGINEQFF
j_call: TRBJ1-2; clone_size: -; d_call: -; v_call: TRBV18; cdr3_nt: TGTGCCAGCTCACCCCTACCGACAGTTCCTCGGAGTGGCTACACCTTC; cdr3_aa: CASSPLPTVPRSGYTF
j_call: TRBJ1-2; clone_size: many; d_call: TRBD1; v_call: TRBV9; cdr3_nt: TGTGCCAGCAGCGTAGGGACAGGGGTGGACTATGGCTACACCTTC; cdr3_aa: CASSVGTGVDYGYTF
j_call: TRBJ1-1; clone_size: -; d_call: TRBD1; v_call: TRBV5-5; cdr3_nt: TGTGCCAGCAGCTTGGGTGGACAGGGTCGGACTGAAGCTTTCTTT; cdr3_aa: CASSLGGQGRTEAFF
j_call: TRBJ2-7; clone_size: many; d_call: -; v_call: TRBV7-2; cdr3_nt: TGTGCCAGCAGCCCGGGACTTCGCCCCTACGAGCAGTACTTC; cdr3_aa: CASSPGLRPYEQYF
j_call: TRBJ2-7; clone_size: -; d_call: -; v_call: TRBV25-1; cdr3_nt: TGTGCCAGCAGTGAACCCCCCGGAGCCGAGCAGTACTTC; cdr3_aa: CASSEPPGAEQYF
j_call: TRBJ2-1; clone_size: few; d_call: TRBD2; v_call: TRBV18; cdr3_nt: TGTGCCAGCTCACCACGGCGATATCCCCTAGCGGGATACAATGAGCAGTTCTTC; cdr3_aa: CASSPRRYPLAGYNEQFF
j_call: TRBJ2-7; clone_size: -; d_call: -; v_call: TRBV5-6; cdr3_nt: TGTGCCAGCAGCGGCGGGGCCGGTTTGCGTCTCTACGAGCAGTACTTC; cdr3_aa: CASSGGAGLRLYEQYF
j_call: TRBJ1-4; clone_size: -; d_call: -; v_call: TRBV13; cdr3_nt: TGTGCCAGCAGCTTAGATACGGGGGGCGATGAAAAACCGTTTTTT; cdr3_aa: CASSLDTGGDEKPFF
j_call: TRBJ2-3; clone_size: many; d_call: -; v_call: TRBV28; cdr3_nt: TGTGCCAGCAGTTTAGGTCCGGGAGTGAGGCCAGATACGCAGTATTTT; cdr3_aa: CASSLGPGVRPDTQYF
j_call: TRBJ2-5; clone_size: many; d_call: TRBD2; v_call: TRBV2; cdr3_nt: TGTGCCAGCAGCACGGGAGGGCGGGAGACCCAGTACTTC; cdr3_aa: CASSTGGRETQYF
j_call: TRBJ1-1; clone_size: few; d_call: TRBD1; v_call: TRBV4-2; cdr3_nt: TGTGCCAGCAGCCGCTCCGGGACAGGGGACAACACTGAAGCTTTCTTT; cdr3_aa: CASSRSGTGDNTEAFF
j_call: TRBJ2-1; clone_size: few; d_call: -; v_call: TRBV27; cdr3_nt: TGTGCCAGCAGTCGCTTGGGGACCTTCCCCCACAATGAGCAGTTCTTC; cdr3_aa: CASSRLGTFPHNEQFF
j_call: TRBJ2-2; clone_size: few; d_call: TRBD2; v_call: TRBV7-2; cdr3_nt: TGTGCCAGCAGCTTAGTGGGAAGGGGTCCTAGCGGGAGTCCCGGGGAGCTGTTTTTT; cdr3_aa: CASSLVGRGPSGSPGELFF
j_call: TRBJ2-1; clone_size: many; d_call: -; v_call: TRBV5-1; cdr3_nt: TGCGCCAGCAGGGAGGGCAATGAGCAGTTCTTC; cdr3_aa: CASREGNEQFF
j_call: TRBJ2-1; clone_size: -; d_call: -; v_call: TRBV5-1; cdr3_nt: TGCGCCAGCAGCTTGGCCGGTGCGGCCTTGGATGAGCAGTTCTTC; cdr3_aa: CASSLAGAALDEQFF
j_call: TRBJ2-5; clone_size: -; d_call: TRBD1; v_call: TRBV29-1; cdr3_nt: TGCAGCGTTGAAGAGGGGACAGGGGGAAAGACCCAGTACTTC; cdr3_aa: CSVEEGTGGKTQYF
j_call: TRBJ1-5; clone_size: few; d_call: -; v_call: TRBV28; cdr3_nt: TGTGCCAGCAGTTTTAAAGGTCTCACCGATAGCAATCAGCCCCAGCATTTT; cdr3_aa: CASSFKGLTDSNQPQHF
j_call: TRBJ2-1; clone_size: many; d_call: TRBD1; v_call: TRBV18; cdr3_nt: TGTGCCAGCTCACGCGCCAGGACAGGGGTCGATGAGCAGTTCTTC; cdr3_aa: CASSRARTGVDEQFF
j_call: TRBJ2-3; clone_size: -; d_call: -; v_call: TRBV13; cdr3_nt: TGTGCCAGCAGCCTTCTAGAGGCAGATACGCAGTATTTT; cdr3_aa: CASSLLEADTQYF
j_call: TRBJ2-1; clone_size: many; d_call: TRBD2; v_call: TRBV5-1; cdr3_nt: TGCGCCAGCAGCAAGGAAACTCAGGGACTAGCGTTTGGCAATGAGCAGTTCTTC; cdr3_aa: CASSKETQGLAFGNEQFF
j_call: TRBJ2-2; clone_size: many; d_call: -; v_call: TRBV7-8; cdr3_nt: TGTGCCAGCAGCTTAGCCACAGCGAACACCGGGGAGCTGTTTTTT; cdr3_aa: CASSLATANTGELFF
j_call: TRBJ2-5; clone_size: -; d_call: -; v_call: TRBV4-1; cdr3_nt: TGCGCCAGCAGCCAAACGGGGGTTAAGAGCGAGACCCAGTACTTC; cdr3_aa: CASSQTGVKSETQYF